These T cell receptor beta chains were read from a single sample in a study of shared clonotypes between healthy human individuals. TCRdb keeps only in-frame clones here, not all; method: immunoSEQ multiplex PCR. The sample shows hundreds of thousands of clones, 95% of them seen only once. Sequences were obtained from naive CD8+ T cells sorted from blood. The receptor set was obtained from a woman between 25 and 40 years old in good health. Both conserved end residues are part of each CDR3. The D gene is left open where the match is weak. Rows may omit the clone size; those that give it use once, few, many or a size class.

D,size,V,J,DNA,CDR3
-,-,TRBV9,TRBJ2-3,TGTGCCAGCAGCGTAGACGGGATTAGCACAGATACGCAGTATTTT,CASSVDGISTDTQYF
TRBD1,-,TRBV5-5,TRBJ1-2,TGTGCCAGCAGACCTGGCAGGGGGCTTTCCTATGGCTACACCTTC,CASRPGRGLSYGYTF
-,-,TRBV5-6,TRBJ2-1,TGTGCCAGCAGCTTGACGGCAGACAATGAGCAGTTCTTC,CASSLTADNEQFF
TRBD2,-,TRBV28,TRBJ2-3,TGTGCCAGCAGTAATCCGGGACTAGCGGGAGAGGGCGCAGATACGCAGTATTTT,CASSNPGLAGEGADTQYF
-,-,TRBV6-1,TRBJ1-1,TGTGCCAGCCGGGACACCCCCATGAACACTGAAGCTTTCTTT,CASRDTPMNTEAFF
-,-,TRBV30,TRBJ1-2,TGTGCCTGGAGAGGTCCTTTAACAAGCGGCTACACCTTC,CAWRGPLTSGYTF
-,-,TRBV27,TRBJ2-1,TGTGCCAGCAGTTCATGGGGGGACCGAGACAATGAGCAGTTCTTC,CASSSWGDRDNEQFF
-,once,TRBV5-4,TRBJ2-5,TGTGCCAGCAGCCCCCCCCCGACGGGAAGGGAGACCCAGTACTTC,CASSPPPTGRETQYF
TRBD1,-,TRBV9,TRBJ2-7,TGTGCCAGCAGCGAGGGGACAGGGGATTACTACGAGCAGTACTTC,CASSEGTGDYYEQYF
-,-,TRBV28,TRBJ1-5,TGTGCCAGCAGTTTATTCAGGGGAGGGAGTCAGCCCCAGCATTTT,CASSLFRGGSQPQHF
-,-,TRBV11-2,TRBJ2-7,TGTGCCAGCAGCTTAGAGGGGAGAGGCGAGCAGTACTTC,CASSLEGRGEQYF
TRBD1,-,TRBV9,TRBJ1-1,TGTGCCACATCAGGGGGAAAGAACACTGAAGCTTTCTTT,CATSGGKNTEAFF
-,-,TRBV5-8,TRBJ2-6,TGTGCCAGCAGCCCGGAGAGCACAAACTCTGGGGCCAACGTCCTGACTTTC,CASSPESTNSGANVLTF
TRBD1,-,TRBV2,TRBJ1-1,TGTGCCAGCGCTCGGGACAGGGGCATGAACACTGAAGCTTTCTTT,CASARDRGMNTEAFF
-,-,TRBV4-1,TRBJ2-7,TGCGCCAGCAGCCAAGATCCCGGGACCTACGAGCAGTACTTC,CASSQDPGTYEQYF
-,once,TRBV28,TRBJ2-3,TGTGCCAGCAGTTTAAGTGGGGGGCTCCCGGATACGCAGTATTTT,CASSLSGGLPDTQYF
TRBD1,-,TRBV28,TRBJ1-5,TGTGCCAGCAGAACCCGTTTATCAGGGGGGAATCAGCCCCAGCATTTT,CASRTRLSGGNQPQHF
-,-,TRBV13,TRBJ2-7,TGTGCCAGCAGCTTAGCGGGAGACCTATACGAGCAGTACTTC,CASSLAGDLYEQYF
-,-,TRBV6-1,TRBJ1-2,TGTGCCAGGGACAAGAACTATGGCTACACCTTC,CARDKNYGYTF
TRBD1,-,TRBV5-8,TRBJ2-7,TGTGCCAGCAGCTTGTGGGACAGGGCTTACGAGCAGTACTTC,CASSLWDRAYEQYF
-,-,TRBV6-9,TRBJ2-5,TGTGCCAGCAGTAACACTGTGCGTGGGAAGACCCAGTACTTC,CASSNTVRGKTQYF
TRBD2,-,TRBV27,TRBJ2-1,TGTGCCAGCAGTTCTCTCTTCGGCACTAGCGGACACAATGAGCAGTTCTTC,CASSSLFGTSGHNEQFF
TRBD1,-,TRBV5-1,TRBJ1-2,TGCGCCAGCAGCCTTCTCTCACAGGGGAGGGACTATGGCTACACCTTC,CASSLLSQGRDYGYTF
-,-,TRBV4-1,TRBJ1-3,TGCGCCAGCAGCCAATCGGGACTGTTGAGTAGAAACACCATATATTTT,CASSQSGLLSRNTIYF